This TCR beta chain stems from a study of PD-L1 blockade in urothelial cancer. Overall study context: Males with bladder-origin urothelial cancer made up about 85% of the roughly 30 patients. Samples of blood were analyzed 3 weeks (second dose) and 6 weeks after treatment start.

Germline assignment: CDR1 SGDLS and CDR2 YYNGEE. The ends lost 4 bases at V and 7 bases at J; junction bases unmatched: 8. CDR3 length equals 15 residues. Sequencing used immunoSEQ multiplex PCR; TCRdb keeps in-frame clones, though not all of them. The table has about 82,000 clones, approximately 90% seen once. The specimen comprised PBMCs, sampled around atezolizumab (anti-PD-L1) treatment. This chain connects TRBV9 to TRBJ1-2, with 12 bases that match TRBD1. The TCR sequence derives from a woman in her 70s with urothelial cancer. CDR3 sequence reads: CASSQGTGGFGGYTF. The CDR3 region has the DNA TGTGCCAGCAGCCAAGGGACAGGGGGCTTTGGTGGCTACACCTTC.